The 19 T cell receptor beta chains in this list originate from one sample, sequenced in a study of T-cell reconstitution after alpha-beta-depleted transplantation in children. Unique molecular identifiers were incorporated during preparation of the TCRbeta library. TCRdb analysed the PCR reads with MiXCR anew, one entry per CDR3 protein. The top ten clones hold 20% to 25% of a sample with fewer than 350,000 distinct CDR3 sequences, 11% of them seen once. Sequences were derived from peripheral blood, sampled 180 days after TCRalphabeta/CD19-depleted stem cell transplant. Source of these receptors: a male patient under 10 years old who had a stem cell transplant for chronic granulomatous disease, so the T cells may come from the graft donor.

This clonotype was detected ten times or more. The V call is TRBV10-3, the J call TRBJ2-7; D is uncertain. This CDR3 has 12 amino acids. The germline V gene has CDR1 ENHRY and CDR2 SYGVKD. Trimming pared 10 bases from V and 5 bases from J, leaving 15 bases between. CDR3 DNA: TGTGCCACCCGTAAAAACTACGACGAGCAGTACTTC. The encoded protein is CATRKNYDEQYF.

This clonotype was detected ten times or more. The chain combines TRBV7-2 with TRBJ2-2, with a possible D match to TRBD1 (6 bases). Germline-derived CDR1 and CDR2 are SGHTA and FQGNSA. V lost 1 base and J 5 bases, leaving 14 bases between the germline ends. CDR3 length: 16 amino acids. CDR3 DNA: TGTGCCAGCAGCTTAGTCAGGGGTGAATTAACCGGGGAGCTGTTTTTT. As protein: CASSLVRGELTGELFF.

This clonotype was found many times. V usage is TRBV20-1 and J usage is TRBJ2-1; a possible D gene is TRBD1 (5 bases). V shed 7 bases and J shed 8 bases, with 18 bases lying between them. Germline V gives CDR1 DFQATT, CDR2 SNEGSKA (reference sequence). This CDR3 region has 13 residues. The CDR3 spells CSGLTGRVDEQFF. Written as DNA, the CDR3 is TGCAGTGGCCTAACAGGCAGGGTCGATGAGCAGTTCTTC.

This clonotype was recorded at least ten times. V gene TRBV27 combines with J gene TRBJ2-7; D not resolved. V dropped 4 bases and J dropped 6 bases, with 7 bases sitting between them. Looked up from germline, CDR1 is MNHEY and CDR2 is SMNVEV (reference sequence). This CDR3 is 11 amino acids long. CDR3: CASSSTAEQYF. For the CDR3, the DNA is TGTGCCAGCAGTTCAACAGCCGAGCAGTACTTC.

At least ten counts were recorded for this clonotype. J is TRBJ2-5 and V is TRBV12-3 or TRBV12-4; TRBD1 agrees at 9 bases. The junction had 3 bases not matched to a gene; V was cut back by 3 bases and J by 4 bases. CDR3 length: 14 amino acids. CDR3: CASSFDRGGETQYF. In DNA form, the CDR3 reads TGTGCCAGCAGTTTCGACAGGGGGGGAGAGACCCAGTACTTC.

This clonotype was detected many times. The V and J genes are TRBV10-3 and TRBJ2-1, with 8 bases lining up with TRBD2. J lost 8 bases, V lost 8 bases, and 8 bases had no gene match. Germline CDR1 ENHRY, CDR2 SYGVKD. CDR3 size: 13 residues. The CDR3 DNA reads as TGTGCCATCTCGGGGGGGCTTAAGGATGAGCAGTTCTTC. It specifies CAISGGLKDEQFF.

This clonotype was observed a handful of times. This chain connects TRBV14 to TRBJ2-7; 7 bases align to TRBD2. Germline loops: CDR1 SGHDN, CDR2 FVKESK. V was clipped by 0 bases and J by 2 bases; unmatched bases: 13. This CDR3 has 18 residues. The CDR3 nucleotides are TGTGCCAGCAGCCAAGATGGCGTTCTCGCGGGGGTCGCCTACGAGCAGTACTTC. Amino acids: CASSQDGVLAGVAYEQYF.

This rearrangement joins TRBV19 to TRBJ2-3; D is uncertain. Looked up from germline, CDR1 is LNHDA and CDR2 is SQIVND (reference sequence). The CDR3 runs to 13 residues. Trimming shortened V by 8 bases and J by 3 bases, and 12 bases separated the two germline ends. Here the CDR3 reads CASGPGSTDTQYF. CDR3 sequence (DNA): TGTGCCAGTGGTCCTGGATCGACAGATACGCAGTATTTT. The full variable domain, rest sourced from reference TRBV19 and TRBJ2-3, is DGGITQSPKYLFRKEGQNVTLSCEQNLNHDAMYWYRQDPGQGLRLIYYSQIVNDFQKGDIAEGYSVSREKKESFPLTVTSAQKNPTAFYLCASGPGSTDTQYFGPGTRLTVL.

This clonotype was recorded at least ten times. This chain uses TRBV18 with TRBJ2-5; D is uncertain. The CDR3 contains 13 residues. V lost 2 bases, J lost 5 bases, and 9 bases lay in between. Germline V CDR1 and CDR2: KGHSH, LQKENI. The CDR3 sequence is CASSPVAGETQYF. The CDR3 bases are TGTGCCAGCTCACCAGTGGCAGGCGAGACCCAGTACTTC.

The V call is TRBV19, the J call TRBJ1-5; D not resolved. Germline CDR1 and CDR2: LNHDA and SQIVND (reference sequence). Trimming removed 5 bases at V and 2 bases at J, with 13 bases between. The CDR3 loop spans 15 amino acids. CDR3 loop: CASSSLGVRNQPQHF. The CDR3 nucleotides read TGTGCCAGTAGTTCGCTCGGTGTGCGCAATCAGCCCCAGCATTTT. The whole variable domain, remainder taken from reference TRBV19 and TRBJ1-5, is DGGITQSPKYLFRKEGQNVTLSCEQNLNHDAMYWYRQDPGQGLRLIYYSQIVNDFQKGDIAEGYSVSREKKESFPLTVTSAQKNPTAFYLCASSSLGVRNQPQHFGDGTRLSIL.

Ten or more counts support this clonotype. The rearrangement links TRBV27 to TRBJ2-1, with 12 positions matching TRBD2. Germline CDR1 reads MNHEY; CDR2 reads SMNVEV (reference sequence). After removal of 10 bases from V and 8 bases from J, the junction contained 9 bases not matched to a gene. There are 14 residues in the CDR3. The CDR3 protein is CATTSGSRTDEQFF. The CDR3 DNA sequence: TGTGCCACGACTAGCGGGAGTAGAACGGATGAGCAGTTCTTC.

At least ten counts were recorded for this clonotype. The J gene is TRBJ1-6, the V gene TRBV27, with a weak D call TRBD1 (6 bases). The germline V gene encodes CDR1 MNHEY and CDR2 SMNVEV (reference sequence). CDR3 size: 15 residues. The V end was cut by 5 bases, the J end by 9 bases, with 17 bases between. The CDR3 sequence is CASSVGANIGSPLHF. DNA of the CDR3: TGTGCCAGCAGTGTGGGGGCCAACATAGGTTCACCCCTCCACTTT.

Ten or more counts support this clonotype. The gene calls are TRBV15 and TRBJ2-1; D may be TRBD2 (5 bases). V shed 0 bases and J shed 10 bases, with 22 bases lying between them. Germline CDR1 reads LNHNV; CDR2 reads YYDKDF (reference sequence). This CDR3 has 17 residues. The CDR3 sequence: CATSRDLGGGPGKEQFF. In DNA, the CDR3 is TGTGCCACCAGCAGAGATTTAGGAGGCGGACCGGGGAAGGAGCAGTTCTTC.

This clonotype was seen at least ten times. The chain is built from TRBV5-5 and TRBJ1-2, with D maybe TRBD1 (5 bases). The CDR3 contains 15 residues. Germline V gives CDR1 SGHKS, CDR2 YYEKEE (reference sequence). Trimming cost V 0 bases and J 6 bases, with 15 bases left between them. The CDR3 bases are TGTGCCAGCAGCTTGGGGGACTATGTCGTTGATGGCTACACCTTC. Protein: CASSLGDYVVDGYTF.

The table lists this clonotype with many counts. The CDR3 DNA reads as TGCAGTGCGCCACGACTAGCGGGAAGCAAGGATGAGCAGTTCTTC. It is translated as CSAPRLAGSKDEQFF. The chain joins TRBV20-1 to TRBJ2-1, with 11 positions matching TRBD2. The CDR3 covers 15 residues. J gave up 8 bases and V 6 bases, and 12 bases lay outside the gene matches. Germline-derived CDR1 and CDR2 are DFQATT and SNEGSKA (reference sequence).

A note on this clonotype: It may be a read error: a sequence one base away is much more abundant. CDR3 region: CASSLGGGGAGEAQYF. CDR3 bases: TGTGCTAGCAGCTTAGGCGGCGGGGGGGCCGGAGAGGCCCAGTACTTC. V and J are TRBV7-7 and TRBJ2-5; TRBD2 matches 9 bases. The CDR3 is 16 residues long. Germline CDR1 and CDR2: SSHAT and FNYEAQ (reference sequence).

At least ten counts were recorded for this clonotype. The CDR3: CSATSGHYNEQFF. CDR3 in DNA: TGCAGTGCTACTAGCGGACACTACAATGAGCAGTTCTTC. The J gene is TRBJ2-1, the V gene TRBV20-1; 7 bases align to TRBD2. V shed 4 bases, J shed 3 bases, and the junction held 3 bases outside the gene matches. Germline V gene sequence: CDR1 DFQATT, CDR2 SNEGSKA (reference sequence). CDR3 length: 13 amino acids.

There are a few counts of this clonotype. V and J are TRBV30 and TRBJ2-1; D may be TRBD1 or TRBD2 (5 bases each). Germline V gene lookup returns CDR1 GTSNPN and CDR2 SVGIG (reference sequence). The CDR3 covers 12 residues. V lost 2 bases to trimming and J lost 16 bases, with 18 bases between them. CDR3 protein: CAWSLSGAIHFF. The CDR3 nucleotides read TGTGCCTGGAGTCTATCCGGGGCGATTCACTTCTTC.

At least ten counts were recorded for this clonotype. The V call is TRBV20-1, the J call TRBJ2-1; 7 bases fit TRBD2. Losses at the gene ends were 0 bases for V and 7 bases for J; bases not matched to a gene: 12. This CDR3 spans 16 amino acids. CDR1 and CDR2 (germline): DFQATT, SNEGSKA (reference sequence). The DNA of the CDR3 is TGCAGTGCTAGAGATCCACCGAGACTAGCCCGTAATGAGCAGTTCTTC. Translated, it gives CSARDPPRLARNEQFF.